A selection of T cell receptor beta chains follows, all from one sample in a study of Graves' ophthalmopathy and Graves' hyperthyroidism. TCRdb redid the calling of the multiplex PCR reads with MiXCR, one entry per CDR3 protein. The sample consists of hundreds of thousands of distinct CDR3 sequences, around a fifth of them appearing once. Sequenced: peripheral blood. Source of these receptors: a woman younger than 35 with stable Graves' hyperthyroidism. Some clones in this sample may be carry-over from other donors' samples. The CDR3 runs from the conserved cysteine through the conserved F or W. The D gene is left open where the match is weak. Clone size is not always given. Where it is, it says once, few, many or a class for expanded clones.

V	D	J	size	DNA	CDR3
TRBV12-3/TRBV12-4	.	TRBJ1-1	many	TGTGCCAGCAGTTCCCGGGAGGTAAACACTGAAGCTTTCTTT	CASSSREVNTEAFF
TRBV20-1	.	TRBJ2-5	many	TGCAGTGCACGCCCGCCCAGCCAAGAGACCCAGTACTTC	CSARPPSQETQYF
TRBV10-3	TRBD1	TRBJ1-1	many	TGTGCCATCAGTGGGACAGGCAACACTGAAGCTTTCTTT	CAISGTGNTEAFF
TRBV12-3/TRBV12-4	.	TRBJ1-1	.	TGTGCCAGCAGCCTGACAGACTTGAACACTGAAGCTTTCTTT	CASSLTDLNTEAFF
TRBV30	TRBD1	TRBJ1-3	few	TGTGCCTGGAGTTGGACAGGCGCCTCTGGAAACACCATATATTTT	CAWSWTGASGNTIYF
TRBV13	.	TRBJ2-7	.	TGTGCCAGCAGCCCCTTCGACATCCCTCCCTACGAGCAGTACTTC	CASSPFDIPPYEQYF
TRBV27	.	TRBJ1-5	many	TGTGCCAGCAGCCTGATAGGAAGCAATCAGCCCCAGCATTTT	CASSLIGSNQPQHF
TRBV12-3/TRBV12-4	TRBD1	TRBJ1-1	many	TGTGCCAGCAGTACAGGGGGCGGATCGTTCACTGAAGCTTTCTTT	CASSTGGGSFTEAFF
TRBV7-9	.	TRBJ1-6	.	TGTGCCAGCAGCTCCCGACCGAGGGGTTTGGCAAGCTCCTATAATTCACCCCTCCACTTT	CASSSRPRGLASSYNSPLHF
TRBV25-1	TRBD2	TRBJ2-2	many	TGTGCCAGCAGGCCCCCCGGGAGTAGCGGGAGCGGGGAGCTGTTTTTT	CASRPPGSSGSGELFF
TRBV7-9	TRBD1	TRBJ2-6	few	TGTGCCAGCAGCTCAGGCGTCCCGGGACAGGGGGCCTCTGGGGCCAACGTCCTGACTTTC	CASSSGVPGQGASGANVLTF
TRBV27	.	TRBJ1-2	many	TGTGCCAGCAGTTTATCCCGACAGCCTCCATACCTCTATGGCTACACCTTC	CASSLSRQPPYLYGYTF
TRBV19	TRBD1	TRBJ1-1	many	TGTGCCAGTAGCCGTCCAGTGACAGGGGTGAACACTGAAGCTTTCTTT	CASSRPVTGVNTEAFF
TRBV18	.	TRBJ2-7	few	TGTGCCAGCTCACCACAGTGGGGCCAGGTTATCGAGCAGTACTTC	CASSPQWGQVIEQYF
TRBV28	TRBD2	TRBJ2-7	.	TGTGCCAGCAGTTTGGGGACTAGCGGGAGGGGGGCCGCGTACTTC	CASSLGTSGRGAAYF
TRBV25-1	TRBD2	TRBJ2-7	many	TGTGCCAGCAGTGACCCCCTGGGCGGGAGACGGGTCGAGCAGTACTTC	CASSDPLGGRRVEQYF
TRBV2	.	TRBJ1-2	many	TGTGCCAGCAGTGAGGGGGGTCCCTCCTATGGCTACACCTTC	CASSEGGPSYGYTF
TRBV20-1	.	TRBJ1-2	many	TGCAGTGCTAGAGTGGGGCGAGGGGGGAAAAACTATGGCTACACCTTC	CSARVGRGGKNYGYTF
TRBV15	.	TRBJ1-2	few	TGTGCCACCAGCCCAGGCAGAACCTATGGCTACACCTTC	CATSPGRTYGYTF
TRBV6-1	.	TRBJ1-2	many	TGTGCCAGCAGTGGTCCGGCCAGAGACTATGGCTACACCTTC	CASSGPARDYGYTF
TRBV6-1	TRBD2	TRBJ2-5	.	TGTGCCAGCAGTCGGGGACTAGCGGTCAGGCGAGAGACCCAGTACTTC	CASSRGLAVRRETQYF
TRBV20-1	TRBD1	TRBJ2-5	.	TGCAGTGCTGGACAGGGGGCCGTGGAGACCCAGTACTTC	CSAGQGAVETQYF
TRBV28	.	TRBJ2-7	.	TGTGCCAGCATGGTGGGCAGCGGATACGAGCAGTACTTC	CASMVGSGYEQYF
TRBV9	.	TRBJ2-5	many	TGTGCCAGCAGCGGCCATGGGGAGACCCAGTACTTC	CASSGHGETQYF
TRBV20-1	.	TRBJ2-7	few	TGCAGTGCTGCTGACACCGGGACTGGTTTCTACGAGCAGTACTTC	CSAADTGTGFYEQYF
TRBV28	TRBD1	TRBJ1-2	many	TGTGCCAGCAGTTTAGGGGGACAGGGCAGGGGCTACACCTTC	CASSLGGQGRGYTF
TRBV11-2	.	TRBJ1-1	many	TGTGCCAGCAGCTTAATCCGTTTCCCTGAAGCTTTCTTT	CASSLIRFPEAFF
TRBV7-3	TRBD1	TRBJ1-1	.	TGTGCCAGCAGCTACGGGGGACAGCAGAACACTGAAGCTTTCTTT	CASSYGGQQNTEAFF
TRBV5-1	.	TRBJ1-2	.	TGCGCCAGCAGCCCGGGCCCCCCTAACTATGGCTACACCTTC	CASSPGPPNYGYTF
TRBV12-3/TRBV12-4	TRBD1	TRBJ1-6	once	TGTGCCAGCAGTACATACAGGGGCCCGTATAATTCACCCCTCCACTTT	CASSTYRGPYNSPLHF
TRBV9	TRBD1	TRBJ1-6	.	TGTGCCAGCAGCGGGACCTCACCTACAGGGGAGGGCTCACCCCTCCACTTT	CASSGTSPTGEGSPLHF
TRBV9	TRBD1	TRBJ1-2	many	TGTGCCAGCAGCGTAAATCGACAGGGCGGCTATGGCTACACCTTC	CASSVNRQGGYGYTF
TRBV12-3/TRBV12-4	.	TRBJ1-2	many	TGTGCCAGCAGTCGTAACTCAAACTATGGCTACACCTTC	CASSRNSNYGYTF
TRBV6-1	.	TRBJ2-7	few	TGTGCCAGCAGTGAGATCGGCGACGAGCAGTACTTC	CASSEIGDEQYF
TRBV20-1	.	TRBJ2-7	.	TGCAGTGCTTCGGCCTCTAGATCGAACTACGAGCAGTACTTC	CSASASRSNYEQYF
TRBV30	TRBD1	TRBJ2-2	.	TGTGCCTGGAGTGTACCATGGGACAGATACACCGGGGAGCTGTTTTTT	CAWSVPWDRYTGELFF
TRBV6-1	TRBD1	TRBJ2-2	many	TGTGCCAGCATCAAAGGACAGGTTAACACCGGGGAGCTGTTTTTT	CASIKGQVNTGELFF
TRBV28	.	TRBJ1-1	many	TGTGCCAGCAGTTCCCCCGGGGTTAACACTGAAGCTTTCTTT	CASSSPGVNTEAFF
TRBV12-5	.	TRBJ2-7	many	TGTGCTAGTGCAAGGGACTCCTACGAGCAGTACTTC	CASARDSYEQYF
TRBV7-8	TRBD1	TRBJ1-2	.	TGTGCCAGCAGCTTAGACAGGGGGGTATATGGCTACACCTTC	CASSLDRGVYGYTF
TRBV12-3/TRBV12-4	.	TRBJ1-1	few	TGTGCCAGCAGTCCGGGGCTCTTGGAGGACACTGAAGCTTTCTTT	CASSPGLLEDTEAFF
TRBV28	.	TRBJ2-5	many	TGTGCCAGCAGCCGCCCGGCGGGGGAGACCCAGTACTTC	CASSRPAGETQYF
TRBV10-3	.	TRBJ1-5	many	TGTGCCATCAGAAGCAGCGAAAATCAGCCCCAGCATTTT	CAIRSSENQPQHF
TRBV20-1	TRBD1	TRBJ2-5	many	TGCAGTGCTAGAGCCGATCCCGGGACAGGGGTTATAGAGACCCAGTACTTC	CSARADPGTGVIETQYF
TRBV30	.	TRBJ2-5	many	TGTGCCTCGCGGCTCTATGGGGAGACCCAGTACTTC	CASRLYGETQYF
TRBV4-1	.	TRBJ1-1	.	TGCGCCAGCAGCCACCGGACTTATTTGAACACTGAAGCTTTCTTT	CASSHRTYLNTEAFF
TRBV20-1	TRBD1	TRBJ1-5	.	TGCAGTGCTAGGGGCGGGACAGTAAGTCAGCCCCAGCATTTT	CSARGGTVSQPQHF
TRBV12-3/TRBV12-4	.	TRBJ1-5	.	TGTGCCAGTGTAAAACAGGGTGACAATCAGCCCCAGCATTTT	CASVKQGDNQPQHF
TRBV18	TRBD1	TRBJ1-1	many	TGTGCCAGCTCACCAATGGTGGGACAGATGAACACTGAAGCTTTCTTT	CASSPMVGQMNTEAFF
TRBV19	.	TRBJ1-2	once	TGTGCCAGTATCGACCCAACGAATGGCTACACCTTC	CASIDPTNGYTF
TRBV29-1	TRBD1	TRBJ1-2	many	TGCACCGGAGGGGGCAGGGATAACTATGGCTACACCTTC	CTGGGRDNYGYTF
TRBV6-2/TRBV6-3	.	TRBJ1-1	many	TGTGCCAGCAGAAGCGACAGCCACACTGAAGCTTTCTTT	CASRSDSHTEAFF
TRBV6-5	.	TRBJ1-1	few	TGTGCCAGCAGTTACTGGAATTGGCTCTATAACACTGAAGCTTTCTTT	CASSYWNWLYNTEAFF
TRBV30	.	TRBJ1-6	many	TGTGCCTGGAGTGTATGGGAAGCGTATAATTCACCCCTCCACTTT	CAWSVWEAYNSPLHF
TRBV4-2	TRBD1	TRBJ1-6	many	TGTGCCAGCAGCCTTGGCCGGGACAGGGGGTCTTATAATTCACCCCTCCACTTT	CASSLGRDRGSYNSPLHF
TRBV12-3/TRBV12-4	TRBD1	TRBJ1-5	many	TGTGCCAGCAGGGGACAGGTTCAGCCCCAGCATTTT	CASRGQVQPQHF
TRBV28	TRBD1	TRBJ1-2	many	TGTGCCAGCAGGGACCGGGACAGGGGTCCCTACACCTTC	CASRDRDRGPYTF
TRBV7-9	.	TRBJ2-7	.	TGTGCCAGCAGCGATCCTCCAGGGACCTACGAGCAGTACTTC	CASSDPPGTYEQYF
TRBV5-1	TRBD1	TRBJ1-5	many	TGCGCCAGCAGCTTCGATAAGGGGGCTCGCACCTCTTATAGCAATCAGCCCCAGCATTTT	CASSFDKGARTSYSNQPQHF
TRBV29-1	TRBD1	TRBJ1-2	many	TGCAGCGTCCGGACAGGGATTAACTATGGCTACACCTTC	CSVRTGINYGYTF